These T cell receptor beta chains were read from a single sample in a study of patients and donors after allogeneic stem cell transplantation. TCRdb reprocessed the RT-PCR reads via MiXCR and lists one record per CDR3 protein. In the table there are 400,000 to 450,000 distinct CDR3 sequences, 16% of which are singletons. Material: blood, either unsorted or a sorted T cell fraction (not recorded which). The receptors come from a human donor who was either an allogeneic HSCT recipient or a stem cell or donor lymphocyte infusion donor (not recorded which). It is not recorded whose cells these are; they may come from a transplant donor. Both conserved end residues are part of each CDR3. D genes are given only for firm matches. Size is stated for part of the rows, as once, few or many counts, or as a class when the clone is expanded.

TRBJ2-1 | TRBV29-1 | 14 | TRBD2 | many | TGCAGCGACGAACCGGGACTAGCTCAGAATGAGCAGTTCTTC | CSDEPGLAQNEQFF
TRBJ1-5 | TRBV5-6 | 14 | - | - | TGTGCCAGCAGCTTGAGGCAGCGGACTCAGCCCCAGCATTTT | CASSLRQRTQPQHF
TRBJ2-3 | TRBV6-1 | 16 | TRBD2 | - | TGTGCCAGCAATGGTAAACTAGCGGGAGTCAAAGATACGCAGTATTTT | CASNGKLAGVKDTQYF
TRBJ1-2 | TRBV20-1 | 14 | - | - | TGCAGTGCTGAAAGCAGGAACTTTAACTATGGCTACACCTTC | CSAESRNFNYGYTF
TRBJ2-7 | TRBV12-3/TRBV12-4 | 15 | TRBD1 | few | TGTGCCAGCAGACCACAGGGACAGGGGAGCTACGAGCAGTACTTC | CASRPQGQGSYEQYF
TRBJ2-5 | TRBV29-1 | 11 | - | - | TGCAGCGTTGAAGAAGGGATGGCCCAGTACTTC | CSVEEGMAQYF
TRBJ2-7 | TRBV12-3/TRBV12-4 | 15 | TRBD2 | - | TGTGCCAGCAGTTTAGGTCATGGGCGGGGGAGAGAGCAGTACTTC | CASSLGHGRGREQYF
TRBJ2-7 | TRBV4-1 | 15 | TRBD1 | - | TGCGCCAGCAGCCAAGTGATGGACAGGGGGGACGAGCAGTACTTC | CASSQVMDRGDEQYF
TRBJ1-1 | TRBV12-3/TRBV12-4 | 12 | - | once | TGTGCCAGCAGCGGGACGGAGGGTGAAGCTTTCTTT | CASSGTEGEAFF
TRBJ2-1 | TRBV20-1 | 14 | TRBD1 | - | TGCAGTGCTAGATCCAGGGACAGGTTTGATGAGCAGTTCTTC | CSARSRDRFDEQFF
TRBJ2-7 | TRBV20-1 | 14 | - | many | TGCAGTGCTAGAGATGGGACTGCCATCTACGAGCAGTACTTC | CSARDGTAIYEQYF
TRBJ2-7 | TRBV11-3 | 16 | - | - | TGTGCCAGCAGCTTAGATGGGACACGAGATTCTAACGAGCAGTACTTC | CASSLDGTRDSNEQYF
TRBJ1-5 | TRBV20-1 | 15 | TRBD1 | few | TGCAGTGCTAAGATACAGGGGGCGGGCAATCAGCCCCAGCATTTT | CSAKIQGAGNQPQHF
TRBJ1-5 | TRBV12-3/TRBV12-4 | 15 | - | - | TGTGCCAGCAGCCTGACGGCGTATAGCAATCAGCCCCAGCATTTT | CASSLTAYSNQPQHF
TRBJ2-3 | TRBV5-1 | 16 | - | - | TGCGCCAGCAGCTTGGGCGAGCGGACTAGCACAGATACGCAGTATTTT | CASSLGERTSTDTQYF
TRBJ2-7 | TRBV9 | 13 | - | - | TGTGCCAGCAGCGTAGGCTTGTCCTACGAGCAGTACTTC | CASSVGLSYEQYF
TRBJ2-3 | TRBV5-6 | 16 | TRBD2 | - | TGTGCCAGCAGCTTGCCTAGCGGGAGATTTGGAGATACGCAGTATTTT | CASSLPSGRFGDTQYF
TRBJ2-4 | TRBV7-2 | 16 | TRBD1 | - | TGTGCCAGCAGCCGGACAGGGCCCGGGTTTAAAAACATTCAGTACTTC | CASSRTGPGFKNIQYF
TRBJ1-3 | TRBV7-6 | 13 | - | few | TGTGCCAGCAGCTGGAAACCTGGAAACACCATATATTTT | CASSWKPGNTIYF
TRBJ2-4 | TRBV20-1 | 13 | TRBD1 | few | TGCAGTGCTCCAGGACAGGGGATGGACATTCAGTACTTC | CSAPGQGMDIQYF
TRBJ2-3 | TRBV30 | 17 | TRBD2 | few | TGTGCCTGGAGTGTAGGGCGGGGGGGTTATCTCACAGATACGCAGTATTTT | CAWSVGRGGYLTDTQYF
TRBJ2-1 | TRBV5-4 | 16 | TRBD2 | few | TGTGCCAGCAGCTTGGGGAGCGGGGGGCTTGACAATGAGCAGTTCTTC | CASSLGSGGLDNEQFF
TRBJ2-3 | TRBV29-1 | 11 | - | many | TGCAGCGCCCAGGGAGACGGTACGCAGTATTTT | CSAQGDGTQYF
TRBJ2-3 | TRBV24-1 | 14 | TRBD1 | - | TGTGCCACCGCCCCGGGACAGGGATTTGACGCGCAGTATTTT | CATAPGQGFDAQYF
TRBJ2-7 | TRBV6-2/TRBV6-3 | 13 | - | - | TGTGCCAGCATGGGGCGGGTAGATTACGAGCAGTACTTC | CASMGRVDYEQYF
TRBJ2-7 | TRBV2 | 15 | TRBD1 | few | TGTGCCAGCAGGGACCCGGGACAGGGTGGGCACGAGCAGTACTTC | CASRDPGQGGHEQYF
TRBJ2-7 | TRBV12-3/TRBV12-4 | 13 | - | few | TGTGCCAGCAGTTTAGTCGACTTGTCCGAGCAGTACTTC | CASSLVDLSEQYF
TRBJ2-7 | TRBV20-1 | 13 | - | few | TGCAGTGCTCCCCCGACAGAGGGGTTCGAGCAGTACTTC | CSAPPTEGFEQYF
TRBJ2-1 | TRBV11-3 | 15 | - | few | TGTGCCAGCAGCCCTATGCTGGGCTCCTACAATGAGCAGTTCTTC | CASSPMLGSYNEQFF
TRBJ2-7 | TRBV6-2/TRBV6-3 | 15 | TRBD1 | - | TGTGCCAGCAGTTCCCCTCCGACAGGGATGCACGAGCAGTACTTC | CASSSPPTGMHEQYF
TRBJ2-3 | TRBV20-1 | 14 | - | few | TGCAGTGCTAGAGCTCCGCGTATAGCAGATACGCAGTATTTT | CSARAPRIADTQYF
TRBJ1-2 | TRBV4-1 | 12 | TRBD1 | - | TGCGCCATCCTCGGGACAGACTATGGCTACACCTTC | CAILGTDYGYTF
TRBJ1-1 | TRBV12-3/TRBV12-4 | 18 | - | - | TGTGCCAGCAGTTTGGATACGGCTTTCAGGACCATGAACACTGAAGCTTTCTTT | CASSLDTAFRTMNTEAFF
TRBJ2-3 | TRBV6-1 | 15 | - | few | TGTGCCAGCAGTGCTTCCACCGGGACCATCAATACGCAGTATTTT | CASSASTGTINTQYF
TRBJ1-2 | TRBV7-2 | 13 | - | few | TGTGCCAGCAGCTTAAGCGCGGGGAATGGCTACACCTTC | CASSLSAGNGYTF
TRBJ2-2 | TRBV2 | 16 | - | - | TGTGCCAGCAGTGAACAGGGCAGAGGCGACACCGGGGAGCTGTTTTTT | CASSEQGRGDTGELFF
TRBJ2-4 | TRBV6-5 | 13 | - | few | TGTGCCAGCAGTTACACGGGTTGGCACATTCAGTACTTC | CASSYTGWHIQYF
TRBJ1-3 | TRBV12-3/TRBV12-4 | 16 | TRBD1 | few | TGTGCCAGCAAATCATCCGGGACAGCTCCTGGAAACACCATATATTTT | CASKSSGTAPGNTIYF
TRBJ2-4 | TRBV4-1 | 13 | - | - | TGCGCCAGCAGCACCCGCTACAAAAACATTCAGTACTTC | CASSTRYKNIQYF
TRBJ2-7 | TRBV5-6 | 15 | - | - | TGTGCCAGCAGCCCCGGGGAGAAGGGGTACTACGAGCAGTACTTC | CASSPGEKGYYEQYF
TRBJ2-7 | TRBV7-9 | 13 | TRBD2 | few | TGTGCCAGCAGCTATACTAGCGGGTACGAGCAGTACTTC | CASSYTSGYEQYF
TRBJ2-1 | TRBV4-3 | 15 | - | - | TGCGCCAGCAGCCAAACGCTGAACTCCTACAATGAGCAGTTCTTC | CASSQTLNSYNEQFF
TRBJ2-3 | TRBV23-1 | 13 | - | - | TGCGCCAGCAGTCACTCTGGGACAGATACGCAGTATTTT | CASSHSGTDTQYF
TRBJ2-7 | TRBV25-1 | 14 | - | - | TGTGCCAGCAGTGAATCCCAGGATGCCTACGAGCAGTACTTC | CASSESQDAYEQYF
TRBJ1-3 | TRBV10-3 | 13 | - | - | TGTGCCACAGGACAGACCTCTGGAAACACCATATATTTT | CATGQTSGNTIYF
TRBJ2-5 | TRBV18 | 14 | - | few | TGTGCCAGCTCACCAGAGAGGGTTGGGGAGACCCAGTACTTC | CASSPERVGETQYF
TRBJ1-5 | TRBV12-3/TRBV12-4 | 15 | - | few | TGTGCCAGCAGTACCAGCTGGGGAACCAATCAGCCCCAGCATTTT | CASSTSWGTNQPQHF
TRBJ1-2 | TRBV7-9 | 15 | - | - | TGTGCCAGCAGCCCATGGGTCACCACAGTCTATGGCTACACCTTC | CASSPWVTTVYGYTF
TRBJ2-7 | TRBV24-1 | 13 | - | many | TGTGCCACCAGTGACCCTGCATCCTACGAGCAGTACTTC | CATSDPASYEQYF
TRBJ1-2 | TRBV12-3/TRBV12-4 | 16 | TRBD1 | few | TGTGCCAGCAGTTTAACCGGGACAGGGGGGAATTATGGCTACACCTTC | CASSLTGTGGNYGYTF
TRBJ2-4 | TRBV9 | 14 | - | few | TGTGCCAGCAGCCGGGACGTCATGAGGAACATTCAGTACTTC | CASSRDVMRNIQYF
TRBJ2-7 | TRBV28 | 16 | - | - | TGTGCCAGCAGTTCTGGGTGGAGCGGAGGATCCTACGAGCAGTACTTC | CASSSGWSGGSYEQYF